Listed here are 28 T cell receptor beta chains from one sample, sequenced in a study of blood T cell repertoires in COVID-19. Sequencing used immunoSEQ multiplex PCR; TCRdb keeps in-frame clones, though not all of them. This table holds over 250,000 clones, 84% found once. Sequencing was carried out using peripheral blood. The receptors were sampled from a human donor with COVID-19, enrolled during active disease. The donor label of this sample is uncertain.

DNA for the CDR3: TGCGCCAGCAGCCAAGCCGTACAGGGGACCTCTGAAGCTTTCTTT. It is translated as CASSQAVQGTSEAFF. The rearrangement links TRBV4-3 to TRBJ1-1; 7 bases align to TRBD1. The CDR3 length is 15 residues. V lost 1 base to trimming and J lost 6 bases; unmatched junction nucleotides: 8. The germline V gene has CDR1 LGHNA and CDR2 YSLEER.

The V and J genes are TRBV12-5 and TRBJ1-5; tentatively, D is TRBD1 (6 bases). CDR3 length: 16 amino acids. Germline CDR1 reads LGHNT; CDR2 reads FRNRAP. Deletions cut 7 bases from V and 3 bases from J, with 19 bases between. The CDR3 is CASALGGRGDNQPQHF. The CDR3 nucleotides read TGTGCTAGTGCCTTAGGGGGGAGGGGGGACAATCAGCCCCAGCATTTT.

CDR3 amino acids: CASSPSGVGIYNSPLHF. Written as DNA, the CDR3 is TGCGCCAGCAGCCCATCGGGGGTAGGAATTTATAATTCACCCCTCCACTTT. The chain joins TRBV5-1 to TRBJ1-6, with TRBD1 as a possible D gene (5 bases). The germline V gene encodes CDR1 SGHRS and CDR2 YFSETQ. This CDR3 contains 17 residues. V was clipped by 4 bases and J by 4 bases, with 18 bases between them.

This clone was seen only once. The chain recombines TRBV5-1 with TRBJ1-6; 11 bases are a match to TRBD1. CDR1 is SGHRS, CDR2 YFSETQ, per germline. The CDR3 spans 14 residues. V trimming: 4 bases; J trimming: 10 bases; junction bases outside the gene matches: 4. The CDR3 loop is CASSPDRGQSPLHF. In DNA, the CDR3 is TGCGCCAGCAGCCCGGACAGGGGGCAATCACCCCTCCACTTT.

Concerning this clone: One end of the junction varies from germline; a read error may be responsible. In DNA form, the CDR3 reads TGTGCCAGCAGGGAAGGGACAGGGGGCGTGGAGACCCAGTACTTC. Amino acid sequence: CASREGTGGVETQYF. The chain recombines TRBV6-1 with TRBJ2-5, with 12 nucleotides matching TRBD1. The V gene's germline CDR1 is MNHNS and CDR2 SASEGT. This CDR3 spans 15 amino acids.

This clone was observed once. This chain uses TRBV7-2 with TRBJ2-6; D unclear. V was clipped by 5 bases and J by 2 bases, with 4 bases between them. The CDR3 spans 13 residues. The germline V gene has CDR1 SGHTA and CDR2 FQGNSA. DNA of the CDR3: TGTGCCAGCAGCCCCACTGGGGCCAACGTCCTGACTTTC. Residues: CASSPTGANVLTF.

The rearrangement links TRBV11-2 to TRBJ2-7, with unresolved D. With 4 bases removed from V and 8 bases from J, the gap between germline ends came to 12 bases. Germline CDR1 SGHAT, CDR2 FQNNGV. This CDR3 spans 12 amino acids. This CDR3 is CASSSPTLQQYF. The CDR3 coding sequence is TGTGCCAGCAGCTCCCCTACCCTCCAGCAGTACTTC.

The chain uses TRBV19 and TRBJ2-7; TRBD1 matches 7 bases. Trimming removed 6 bases from V and 0 bases from J; junction bases left unmatched: 5. Germline assignment: CDR1 LNHDA and CDR2 SQIVND (reference sequence). The CDR3 has 14 amino acids. The CDR3 DNA is TGTGCCAGTAGGAGCAGGGGGAGCTCCTACGAGCAGTACTTC. This encodes CASRSRGSSYEQYF.

V usage is TRBV5-1 and J usage is TRBJ2-2; tentative D call: TRBD1 (6 bases). Germline lookup yields CDR1 SGHRS and CDR2 YFSETQ. This CDR3 region has 14 residues. V was shortened by 4 bases and J by 4 bases, with 11 bases between the two germline ends. The DNA for the CDR3 is TGCGCCAGCAGCCCTCGACAGGCCACCGGGGAGCTGTTTTTT. Protein product: CASSPRQATGELFF. Full variable domain (missing parts from reference TRBV5-1 and TRBJ2-2): KAGVTQTPRYLIKTRGQQVTLSCSPISGHRSVSWYQQTPGQGLQFLFEYFSETQRNKGNFPGRFSGRQFSNSRSEMNVSTLELGDSALYLCASSPRQATGELFFGEGSRLTVL.

This clone was counted at least ten times. This rearrangement joins TRBV7-2 to TRBJ1-1; D may be TRBD1 (5 bases). The ends were cut back, 5 bases at V and 2 bases at J, with 21 bases in the middle. CDR3 size: 17 residues. Germline V gene lookup returns CDR1 SGHTA and CDR2 FQGNSA. This CDR3 is CASSPSGHRRGNTEAFF. In DNA, the CDR3 is TGTGCCAGCAGCCCCTCTGGGCACAGGCGGGGTAACACTGAAGCTTTCTTT.

This chain uses TRBV24-1 with TRBJ2-1; TRBD1 is a possible D gene (5 bases). The V gene's germline CDR1 is KGHDR and CDR2 SFDVKD. Trimming took off 7 bases at V and 4 bases at J, with 10 bases between the two ends. This CDR3 is 13 amino acids long. The CDR3 DNA sequence: TGTGCCACCAGCGGAGACAGATACAATGAGCAGTTCTTC. It codes for CATSGDRYNEQFF.

The CDR3 is CASSRLKGETYNEQFF. The CDR3 DNA sequence: TGTGCCAGTAGTCGACTAAAGGGAGAAACCTACAATGAGCAGTTCTTC. V and J are TRBV19 and TRBJ2-1, with D perhaps matching TRBD2 (5 bases). The V gene's germline CDR1 is LNHDA and CDR2 SQIVND (reference sequence). The CDR3 has 16 amino acids. Trimming shortened V by 5 bases and J by 2 bases, and 16 bases separated the two germline ends.

The V and J genes are TRBV19 and TRBJ2-7; 11 bases line up with TRBD1. The V and J ends lost 6 bases and 1 base, in that order; junction bases with no gene match: 2. The V gene's germline CDR1 is LNHDA and CDR2 SQIVND (reference sequence). The CDR3 is 14 amino acids. The CDR3 DNA reads as TGTGCCAGTAGGGGGGACAGGGGGTCCTACGAGCAGTACTTC. Its translation is CASRGDRGSYEQYF.

The gene calls are TRBV28 and TRBJ2-3; TRBD2 aligns across 7 bases. V lost 2 bases and J lost 3; bases outside the gene matches: 11. There are 17 residues in the CDR3. Per germline, CDR1 MDHEN and CDR2 SYDVKM. DNA for the CDR3: TGTGCCAGCAGTTTACCCCTTCCGGGGGAGGGAACAGATACGCAGTATTTT. Its protein is CASSLPLPGEGTDTQYF.

The chain recombines TRBV28 with TRBJ1-6; weak D call: TRBD1 (5 bases). CDR1 and CDR2 (germline): MDHEN, SYDVKM. The CDR3 totals 15 residues. V was cut by 5 bases and J by 3 bases, with 11 bases left in between. This CDR3 reads CASSAPTDYNSPLHF. The CDR3 bases are TGTGCCAGCAGTGCCCCGACAGACTATAATTCACCCCTCCACTTT.

The rearrangement uses TRBV24-1 and TRBJ2-7; D might be TRBD2 (5 bases). CDR1 is KGHDR, CDR2 SFDVKD, per germline. V was pared by 6 bases and J by 2 bases, with 10 bases between. The CDR3 is 13 amino acids. The CDR3 is CATSMDGTYEQYF. The CDR3 coding sequence is TGTGCCACCAGTATGGACGGGACCTACGAGCAGTACTTC.

The chain joins TRBV15 to TRBJ1-1; D is perhaps TRBD1 (5 bases). Germline CDR1 reads LNHNV; CDR2 reads YYDKDF (reference sequence). The CDR3 runs 14 residues. V dropped 0 bases and J dropped 11 bases, with 16 bases sitting between them. CDR3 in amino acids: CATSRDYVGGTAFF. The CDR3 DNA is TGTGCCACCAGCAGAGATTATGTGGGGGGGACCGCTTTCTTT. Together with reference TRBV15 and TRBJ1-1, the CDR3 gives the full variable domain: DAMVIQNPRYQVTQFGKPVTLSCSQTLNHNVMYWYQQKSSQAPKLLFHYYDKDFNNEADTPDNFQSRRPNTSFCFLDIRSPGLGDTAMYLCATSRDYVGGTAFFGQGTRLTVV.

The chain carries TRBV2 and TRBJ1-1; 8 bases fit TRBD1. This CDR3 comprises 13 residues. Germline V CDR1 and CDR2: SNHLY, FYNNEI. Losses at the gene ends were 7 bases for V and 2 bases for J; bases not matched to a gene: 3. CDR3 region: CASTTGVNTEAFF. The CDR3 DNA reads as TGTGCCAGCACGACAGGGGTAAACACTGAAGCTTTCTTT.

The rearrangement joins TRBV5-1 to TRBJ1-4; 7 bases are shared with TRBD1. Germline V lookup: CDR1 SGHRS, CDR2 YFSETQ. V lost 4 bases to trimming and J lost 12 bases; unmatched junction nucleotides: 6. This CDR3 is 12 amino acids long. The CDR3 DNA is TGCGCCAGCAGCAGCTACAGGGGAGAACTGTTTTTT. Translated: CASSSYRGELFF.

Remarks on this clone: This sample includes further DNA sequences coding for the same CDR3. The chain has TRBV20-1 and TRBJ2-1; D is uncertain. CDR3 length: 10 residues. The ends were cut back, 5 bases at V and 6 bases at J, with 5 bases in the middle. CDR1 and CDR2 from the germline V gene are DFQATT and SNEGSKA (reference sequence). CDR3 coding DNA: TGCAGTGCTCCGTTCAATGAGCAGTTCTTC. Translating gives CSAPFNEQFF.

The J gene is TRBJ2-5, the V gene TRBV5-1, with D tentatively TRBD2 (5 bases). Per the germline V gene, CDR1 is SGHRS and CDR2 is YFSETQ. This CDR3 has 15 residues. The V end lost 2 bases, the J end lost 1 base, and 12 bases lay between the germline ends. CDR3 in DNA: TGCGCCAGCAGCTTTTCTCTTGGACTCCAAGAGACCCAGTACTTC. Protein product: CASSFSLGLQETQYF.

This chain connects TRBV11-2 to TRBJ2-3, with 10 bases matching TRBD2. The V gene's germline CDR1 is SGHAT and CDR2 FQNNGV. The CDR3 extends over 15 amino acids. V shed 6 bases, J shed 1 base, and the junction held 4 bases outside the gene matches. The CDR3 here is CASRSGTSGTDTQYF. As DNA, the CDR3 is TGTGCCAGCAGATCCGGGACTAGCGGCACAGATACGCAGTATTTT. The full variable domain, in which reference TRBV11-2 and TRBJ2-3 provide the parts outside the CDR3, is EAGVAQSPRYKIIEKRQSVAFWCNPISGHATLYWYQQILGQGPKLLIQFQNNGVVDDSQLPKDRFSAERLKGVDSTLKIQPAKLEDSAVYLCASRSGTSGTDTQYFGPGTRLTVL.

The chain combines TRBV7-3 with TRBJ2-1; the match to TRBD2 covers 7 bases. Per the germline V gene, CDR1 is SGHTA and CDR2 is FQGTGA. Losses at the gene ends were 0 bases for V and 4 bases for J; bases not matched to a gene: 3. The CDR3 totals 15 residues. Here the CDR3 DNA reads TGTGCCAGCAGCTTAACCGGGACTAAGTACAATGAGCAGTTCTTC. This gives the protein CASSLTGTKYNEQFF.

The V and J genes are TRBV5-1 and TRBJ2-7; 10 bases agree with TRBD1. Germline-derived CDR1 and CDR2 are SGHRS and YFSETQ. Trimming at V came to 2 bases and at J to 4 bases, leaving 3 bases not matched to a gene. The CDR3 is 14 amino acids. CDR3 DNA sequence: TGCGCCAGCAGCTTTCGACAGGGGGCATACGAGCAGTACTTC. Residues: CASSFRQGAYEQYF.

As for this clone: One end of the junction varies from germline; a read error may be responsible. The genes are TRBV19 and TRBJ2-1, with D perhaps matching TRBD2 (7 bases). The CDR3 runs 14 residues. CDR1 and CDR2 from the germline V gene are LNHDA and SQIVND (reference sequence). In DNA, the CDR3 is TGTGCCAGTAGGTCGGGGGGCTCCCACAATGAGCAGTTCTTC. It translates to CASRSGGSHNEQFF. The full variable domain, completed using reference TRBV19 and TRBJ2-1, is DGGITQSPKYLFRKEGQNVTLSCEQNLNHDAMYWYRQDPGQGLRLIYYSQIVNDFQKGDIAEGYSVSREKKESFPLTVTSAQKNPTAFYLCASRSGGSHNEQFFGPGTRLTVL.

The chain recombines TRBV30 with TRBJ1-1; D is undetermined. CDR3 length: 13 residues. Germline V gene sequence: CDR1 GTSNPN, CDR2 SVGIG (reference sequence). The ends were cut back, 0 bases at V and 5 bases at J, with 10 bases in the middle. The CDR3 region has the DNA TGTGCCTGGAGTGTACGAGTACGAACTGAAGCTTTCTTT. This gives the protein CAWSVRVRTEAFF.

The genes are TRBV19 and TRBJ1-3; D not certain. The ends were cut back, 6 bases at V and 2 bases at J, with 23 bases in the middle. Germline V gives CDR1 LNHDA, CDR2 SQIVND (reference sequence). The CDR3 covers 18 residues. The CDR3 DNA is TGTGCCAGTAGCTGGCGTTTCGAGGGAAGTAGTGCTGGAAACACCATATATTTT. This translates into CASSWRFEGSSAGNTIYF. Variable domain in full (rest from reference TRBV19 and TRBJ1-3): DGGITQSPKYLFRKEGQNVTLSCEQNLNHDAMYWYRQDPGQGLRLIYYSQIVNDFQKGDIAEGYSVSREKKESFPLTVTSAQKNPTAFYLCASSWRFEGSSAGNTIYFGEGSWLTVV.

V usage is TRBV10-3 and J usage is TRBJ1-3, with 7 bases aligning to TRBD1. There are 17 residues in the CDR3. V trimming: 3 bases; J trimming: 0 bases; junction bases outside the gene matches: 8. CDR1 and CDR2 from the germline V gene are ENHRY and SYGVKD. CDR3 DNA: TGTGCCATCAGTGATTCGAAGGGGGCCACCTCTGGAAACACCATATATTTT. This sequence encodes CAISDSKGATSGNTIYF.